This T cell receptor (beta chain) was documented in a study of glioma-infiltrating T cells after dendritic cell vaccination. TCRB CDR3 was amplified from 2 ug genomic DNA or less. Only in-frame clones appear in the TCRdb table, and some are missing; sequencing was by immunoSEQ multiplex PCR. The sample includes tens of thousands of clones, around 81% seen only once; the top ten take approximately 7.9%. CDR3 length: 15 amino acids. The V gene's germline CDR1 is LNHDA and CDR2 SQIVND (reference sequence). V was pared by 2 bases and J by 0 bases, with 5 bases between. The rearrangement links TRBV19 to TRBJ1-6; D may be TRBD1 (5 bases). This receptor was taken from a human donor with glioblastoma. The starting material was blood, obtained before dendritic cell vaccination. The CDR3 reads CASSIQGSYNSPLHF. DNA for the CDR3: TGTGCCAGTAGTATACAGGGCTCCTATAATTCACCCCTCCACTTT.